This T cell receptor beta chain was captured in a study of blood T cell repertoires in COVID-19. Overall study: Samples came from the United States, Italy and Spain, spanning acute and convalescent COVID-19. T cells, B-cell-depleted T cells, or PBMCs provided the cDNA or gDNA that served as material.

Some clones are missing from TCRdb's copy, which holds only in-frame ones; the method was immunoSEQ multiplex PCR. The table shows approximately 170,000 clones, with roughly 86% occurring only once. Germline lookup yields CDR1 SEHNR and CDR2 FQNEAQ (reference sequence). This CDR3 comprises 13 residues. Trimming took off 1 base at V and 4 bases at J, with 5 bases between the two ends. The clonotype comes from a man in his forties who had recovered from COVID-19. Sequenced sample: peripheral blood. This chain links TRBV7-9 with TRBJ1-3; tentative D call: TRBD1 (5 bases). CDR3 in amino acids: CASSLGGGNTIYF. In DNA, the CDR3 is TGTGCCAGCAGCTTAGGGGGCGGAAACACCATATATTTT.